These T cell receptor beta chains were read from a single sample in a study of blood T cell repertoires in COVID-19. Measured with immunoSEQ multiplex PCR; TCRdb has only the in-frame clones, and not every one. In the table there are more than 50,000 clones, 90% of which are singletons. Sequenced sample: peripheral blood. These receptors came from a human donor in a cohort sampled during active COVID-19. CDR3s include the opening cysteine and the closing phenylalanine or tryptophan. Each record gives: J gene, clone size, D gene, V gene, CDR3 DNA, CDR3 protein. A D gene is named only where the DNA matches it firmly. For some rows the clone size is stated as once, few or many, or as a class when expanded; others skip it.

J: TRBJ1-1
size: -
D: -
V: TRBV7-3
DNA: TGTGCCAGCAGCCACCCGCGGCGAGACACTGAAGCTTTCTTT
CDR3: CASSHPRRDTEAFF

J: TRBJ1-4
size: -
D: -
V: TRBV7-9
DNA: TGTGCCAGCAGCCCGTATCCGGCAACTAATGAAAAACTGTTTTTT
CDR3: CASSPYPATNEKLFF

J: TRBJ2-3
size: once
D: TRBD2
V: TRBV3-1/TRBV3-2
DNA: TGTGCCAGCAGCCAGGGACTAGAATTTACGAATACGCAGTATTTT
CDR3: CASSQGLEFTNTQYF

J: TRBJ2-3
size: -
D: -
V: TRBV4-2
DNA: TGTGCCAGCAGCCTCGGGACTGCTCGCACAGATACGCAGTATTTT
CDR3: CASSLGTARTDTQYF

J: TRBJ2-4
size: -
D: -
V: TRBV2
DNA: TGTGCCAGCAGTCCCCTGGCGGGGGCGGGGACCAAAAACATTCAGTACTTC
CDR3: CASSPLAGAGTKNIQYF

J: TRBJ1-4
size: -
D: -
V: TRBV10-3
DNA: TGTGCCATCAGTGAGGGCAGACTGCTTGAAAAACTGTTTTTT
CDR3: CAISEGRLLEKLFF

J: TRBJ2-5
size: -
D: -
V: TRBV5-4
DNA: TGTGCCAGCAGCTTGCCCCAGGGCCAGGAGACCCAGTACTTC
CDR3: CASSLPQGQETQYF

J: TRBJ2-3
size: once
D: -
V: TRBV10-3
DNA: TGTGCCATCAGAGCCACAGATACGCAGTATTTT
CDR3: CAIRATDTQYF

J: TRBJ1-1
size: -
D: TRBD1
V: TRBV27
DNA: TGTGCCGGCAAGGGACAGGGGAGAACTGAAGCTTTCTTT
CDR3: CAGKGQGRTEAFF

J: TRBJ1-4
size: -
D: -
V: TRBV28
DNA: TGTGCCAGCAGTTTAAGAGGCGAAAAACTGTTTTTT
CDR3: CASSLRGEKLFF

J: TRBJ2-1
size: -
D: -
V: TRBV5-1
DNA: TGCGCCAGCAGCCCCCAGGACAATGAGCAGTTCTTC
CDR3: CASSPQDNEQFF

J: TRBJ2-1
size: -
D: TRBD2
V: TRBV14
DNA: TGTGCCAGCAGCCTGAGAACTTCCGGGACTAGCTATGAGCAGTTCTTC
CDR3: CASSLRTSGTSYEQFF

J: TRBJ1-6
size: -
D: -
V: TRBV30
DNA: TGTGCCTGGAGCCGCTCCTATAATTCACCCCTCCACTTT
CDR3: CAWSRSYNSPLHF

J: TRBJ1-5
size: few
D: -
V: TRBV15
DNA: TGTGCCACCAGCAAGGAGAAGGGCAATCAGCCCCAGCATTTT
CDR3: CATSKEKGNQPQHF

J: TRBJ1-3
size: few
D: -
V: TRBV19
DNA: TGTGCCAGTAGGACAGACGGAAACACCATATATTTT
CDR3: CASRTDGNTIYF

J: TRBJ2-3
size: -
D: TRBD1
V: TRBV5-1
DNA: TGCGCCAGCAGCCTCGGGACAGCCCAACGGGCGGATACGCAGTATTTT
CDR3: CASSLGTAQRADTQYF

J: TRBJ2-1
size: -
D: -
V: TRBV25-1
DNA: TGTGCCAGCAGTGAAACAGGGGGGGATGAGCAGTTCTTC
CDR3: CASSETGGDEQFF

J: TRBJ2-5
size: once
D: TRBD1
V: TRBV6-5
DNA: TGTGCCAGCAGGGACAGGGGGCTTGGGGAGACCCAGTACTTC
CDR3: CASRDRGLGETQYF

J: TRBJ2-7
size: -
D: TRBD1
V: TRBV10-3
DNA: TGTGCCATCAGTTCGGGACAGGGGCCCTACGAGCAGTACTTC
CDR3: CAISSGQGPYEQYF

J: TRBJ1-4
size: few
D: -
V: TRBV10-3
DNA: TGTGCCATCAGTGACAGTGGTGAAAAACTGTTTTTT
CDR3: CAISDSGEKLFF